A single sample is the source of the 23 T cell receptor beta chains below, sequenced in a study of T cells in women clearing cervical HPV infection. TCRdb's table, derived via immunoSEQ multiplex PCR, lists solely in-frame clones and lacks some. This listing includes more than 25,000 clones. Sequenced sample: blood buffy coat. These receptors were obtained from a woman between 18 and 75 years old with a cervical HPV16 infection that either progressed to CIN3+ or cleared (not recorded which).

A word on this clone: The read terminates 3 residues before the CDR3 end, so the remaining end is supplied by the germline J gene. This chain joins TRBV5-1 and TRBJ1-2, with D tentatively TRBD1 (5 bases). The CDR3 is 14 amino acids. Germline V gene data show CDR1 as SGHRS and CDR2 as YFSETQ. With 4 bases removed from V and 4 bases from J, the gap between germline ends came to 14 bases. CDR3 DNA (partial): TGCGCCAGCAGCGGCGCTGGGGGGAGCTATGGC. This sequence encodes CASSGAGGSYG. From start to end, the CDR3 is CASSGAGGSYGYTF.

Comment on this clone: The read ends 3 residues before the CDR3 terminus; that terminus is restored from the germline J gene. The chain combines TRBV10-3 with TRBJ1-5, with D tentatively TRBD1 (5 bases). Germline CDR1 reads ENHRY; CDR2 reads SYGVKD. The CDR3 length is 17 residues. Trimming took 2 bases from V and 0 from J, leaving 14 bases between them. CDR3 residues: CAISEPSGDYSNQPQHF. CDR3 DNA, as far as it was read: TGTGCCATCAGTGAGCCCTCGGGGGATTATAGCAATCAGCCC.

The CDR3 sequence is CAISASGREYEQYF. CDR3 DNA (partial): TGTGCCATCAGTGCGAGCGGGAGGGAATACGAG. The chain carries TRBV10-3 and TRBJ2-7, with 10 nucleotides matching TRBD2. The CDR3 is cut off 3 residues early in the read; its end comes from the germline J gene. There are 14 residues in the CDR3. J lost 4 bases, V lost 4 bases, and 4 bases had no gene match. Germline V gene lookup returns CDR1 ENHRY and CDR2 SYGVKD.

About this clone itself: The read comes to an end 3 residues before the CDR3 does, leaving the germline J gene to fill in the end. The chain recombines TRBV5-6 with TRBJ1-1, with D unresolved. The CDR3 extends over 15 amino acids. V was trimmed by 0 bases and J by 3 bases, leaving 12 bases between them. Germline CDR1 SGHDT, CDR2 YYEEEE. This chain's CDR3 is CASSLDTGADTEAFF. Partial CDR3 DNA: TGTGCCAGCAGCTTGGACACGGGTGCGGACACTGAA.

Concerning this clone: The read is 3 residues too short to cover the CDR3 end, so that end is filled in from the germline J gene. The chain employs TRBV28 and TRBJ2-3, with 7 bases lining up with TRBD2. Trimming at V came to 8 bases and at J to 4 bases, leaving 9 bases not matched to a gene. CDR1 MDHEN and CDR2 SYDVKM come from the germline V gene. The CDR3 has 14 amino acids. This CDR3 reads CASSTAGSSDTQYF. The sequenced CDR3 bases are TGTGCCAGCTCAACAGCGGGATCATCAGATACG.

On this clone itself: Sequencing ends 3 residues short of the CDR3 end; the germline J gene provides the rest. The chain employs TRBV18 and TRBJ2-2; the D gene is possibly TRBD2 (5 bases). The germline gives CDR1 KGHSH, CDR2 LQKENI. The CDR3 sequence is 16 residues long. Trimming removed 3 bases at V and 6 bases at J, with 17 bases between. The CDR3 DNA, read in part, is TGTGCCAGCTCACCTCTAGCTGCCCTAAGTGCCGGGGAG. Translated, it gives CASSPLAALSAGE. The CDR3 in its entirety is CASSPLAALSAGELFF.

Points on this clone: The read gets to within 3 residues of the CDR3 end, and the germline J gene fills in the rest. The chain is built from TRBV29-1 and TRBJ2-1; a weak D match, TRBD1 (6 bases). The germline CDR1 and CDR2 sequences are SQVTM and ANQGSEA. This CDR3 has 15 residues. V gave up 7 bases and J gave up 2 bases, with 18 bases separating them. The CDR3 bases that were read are TGCAGCGCAAGATGGGGGCCTACCCCCTACAATGAG. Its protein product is CSARWGPTPYNE. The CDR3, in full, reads CSARWGPTPYNEQFF.

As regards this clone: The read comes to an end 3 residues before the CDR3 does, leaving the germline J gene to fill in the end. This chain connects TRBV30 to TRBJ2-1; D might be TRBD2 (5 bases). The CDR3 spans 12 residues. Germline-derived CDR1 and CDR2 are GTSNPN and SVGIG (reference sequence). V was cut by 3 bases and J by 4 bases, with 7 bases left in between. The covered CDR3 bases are TGTGCCTGGAGCCAGCGGTACAATGAG. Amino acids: CAWSQRYNE. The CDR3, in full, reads CAWSQRYNEQFF.

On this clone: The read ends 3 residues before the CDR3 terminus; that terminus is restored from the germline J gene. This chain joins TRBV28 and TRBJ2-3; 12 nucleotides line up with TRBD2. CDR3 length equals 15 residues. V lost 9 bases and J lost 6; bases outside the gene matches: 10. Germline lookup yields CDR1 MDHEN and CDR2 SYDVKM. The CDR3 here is CASQPSGRAVDTQYF. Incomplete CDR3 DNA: TGTGCCAGTCAACCTAGCGGGAGGGCCGTGGATACG.

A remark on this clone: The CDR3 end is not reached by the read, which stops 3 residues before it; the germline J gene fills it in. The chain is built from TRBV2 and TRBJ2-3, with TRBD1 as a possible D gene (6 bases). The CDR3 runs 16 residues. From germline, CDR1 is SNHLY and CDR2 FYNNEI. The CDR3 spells CASSEFAGASKETQYF. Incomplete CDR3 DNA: TGTGCCAGCAGTGAATTTGCAGGGGCGTCGAAAGAGACG.

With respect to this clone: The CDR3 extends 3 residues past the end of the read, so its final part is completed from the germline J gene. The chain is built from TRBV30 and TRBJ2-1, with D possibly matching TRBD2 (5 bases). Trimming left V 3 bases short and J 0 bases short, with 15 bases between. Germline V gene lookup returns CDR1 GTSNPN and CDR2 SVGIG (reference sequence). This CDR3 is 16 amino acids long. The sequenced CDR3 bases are TGTGCCTGGAGGGCCACGGACTCTAGCTCCTACAATGAG. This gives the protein CAWRATDSSSYNE. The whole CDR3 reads CAWRATDSSSYNEQFF.

CDR3 residues: CASSPGHSELFF. The CDR3 DNA, read in part, is TGCGCCAGCAGCCCGGGACACAGTGAG. This rearrangement joins TRBV5-1 to TRBJ2-2; TRBD1 is a possible D gene (6 bases). The read comes to an end 3 residues before the CDR3 does, leaving the germline J gene to fill in the end. This CDR3 is 12 amino acids long. Germline CDR1 is SGHRS and CDR2 is YFSETQ. Full variable domain (remainder filled in from reference TRBV5-1 and TRBJ2-2): KAGVTQTPRYLIKTRGQQVTLSCSPISGHRSVSWYQQTPGQGLQFLFEYFSETQRNKGNFPGRFSGRQFSNSRSEMNVSTLELGDSALYLCASSPGHSELFFGEGSRLTVL.

The CDR3: CASSPGGGSYEQYF. The part of the CDR3 DNA that was read is TGCGCCAGCAGCCCCGGGGGTGGTTCCTACGAG. The rearrangement links TRBV4-1 to TRBJ2-7, with a possible D match to TRBD2 (6 bases). The read terminates 3 residues ahead of where the CDR3 ends, so the germline J gene completes it. This CDR3 contains 14 residues. Trimming left V 4 bases short and J 1 base short, with 11 bases between. CDR1 and CDR2 from the germline V gene are MGHRA and YSYEKL.

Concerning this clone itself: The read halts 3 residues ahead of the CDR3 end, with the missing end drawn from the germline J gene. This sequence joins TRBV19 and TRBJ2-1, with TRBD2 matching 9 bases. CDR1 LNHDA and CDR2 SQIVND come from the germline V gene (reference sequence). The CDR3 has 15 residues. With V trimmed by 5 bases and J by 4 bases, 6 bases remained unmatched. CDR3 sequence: CASSPTTSGYNEQFF. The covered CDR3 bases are TGTGCCAGTAGTCCTACGACTAGCGGTTACAATGAG.

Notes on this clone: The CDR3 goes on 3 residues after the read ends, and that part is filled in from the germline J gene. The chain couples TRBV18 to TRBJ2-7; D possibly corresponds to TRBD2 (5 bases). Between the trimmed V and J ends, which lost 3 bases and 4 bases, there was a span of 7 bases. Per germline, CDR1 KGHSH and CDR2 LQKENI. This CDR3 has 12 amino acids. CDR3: CASSPAGYEQYF. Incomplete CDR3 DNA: TGTGCCAGCTCACCCGCGGGTTACGAG.

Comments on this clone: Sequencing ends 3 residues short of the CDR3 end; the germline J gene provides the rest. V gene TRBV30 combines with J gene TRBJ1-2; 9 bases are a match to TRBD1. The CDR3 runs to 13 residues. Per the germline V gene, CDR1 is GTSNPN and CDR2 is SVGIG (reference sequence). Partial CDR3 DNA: TGTGCCTGGAGGGACAGGGGTGTCTACGAC. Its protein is CAWRDRGVYD. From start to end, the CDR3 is CAWRDRGVYDYTF.

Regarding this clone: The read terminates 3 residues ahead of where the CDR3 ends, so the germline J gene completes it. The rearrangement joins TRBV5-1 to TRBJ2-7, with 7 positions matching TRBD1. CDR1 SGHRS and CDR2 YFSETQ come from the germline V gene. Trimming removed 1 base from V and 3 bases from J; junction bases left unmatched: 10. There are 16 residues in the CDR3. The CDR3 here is CASSLSLGTVRYEQYF. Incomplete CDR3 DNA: TGCGCCAGCAGCTTGTCTTTGGGGACAGTCCGCTACGAG.

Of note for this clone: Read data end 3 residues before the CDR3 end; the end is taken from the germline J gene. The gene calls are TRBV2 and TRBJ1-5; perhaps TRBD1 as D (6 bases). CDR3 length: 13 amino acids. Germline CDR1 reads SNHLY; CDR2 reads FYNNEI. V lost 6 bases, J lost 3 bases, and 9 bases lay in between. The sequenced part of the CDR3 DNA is TGTGCCAGCAGCCGGGACATCAATCAGCCC. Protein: CASSRDINQP. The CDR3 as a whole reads CASSRDINQPQHF.

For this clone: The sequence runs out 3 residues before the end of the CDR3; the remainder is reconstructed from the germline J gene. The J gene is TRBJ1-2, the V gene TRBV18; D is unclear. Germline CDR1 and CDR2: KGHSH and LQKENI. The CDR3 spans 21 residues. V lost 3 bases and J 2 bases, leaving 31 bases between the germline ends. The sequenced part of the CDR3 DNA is TGTGCCAGCTCACCTGGAGGAACAGACCTAACCTCCCTCACGCTGAACTATGGC. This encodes CASSPGGTDLTSLTLNYG. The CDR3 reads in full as CASSPGGTDLTSLTLNYGYTF.

The CDR3: CASSSDRNSGNTIYF. The CDR3 DNA, read in part, is TGTGCCAGCAGCTCAGACAGGAACTCTGGAAACACC. The chain combines TRBV14 with TRBJ1-3; tentative D call: TRBD1 (6 bases). Read sequence stops 3 residues before the CDR3 end, and the germline J gene provides the missing end. Germline V CDR1 and CDR2: SGHDN, FVKESK. V was cut by 5 bases and J by 0 bases, with 11 bases left in between. This CDR3 is built from 15 residues.

The CDR3: CASRHSNGYTF. The part of the CDR3 DNA that was read is TGTGCCAGTAGACACAGCAATGGC. The chain recombines TRBV19 with TRBJ1-2; no definite D call. The observed sequence ends 3 residues before the CDR3 terminus, with the missing tail filled in from the germline J gene. The V gene's germline CDR1 is LNHDA and CDR2 SQIVND (reference sequence). V was clipped by 6 bases and J by 6 bases, with 8 bases between them. The CDR3 sequence is 11 residues long.

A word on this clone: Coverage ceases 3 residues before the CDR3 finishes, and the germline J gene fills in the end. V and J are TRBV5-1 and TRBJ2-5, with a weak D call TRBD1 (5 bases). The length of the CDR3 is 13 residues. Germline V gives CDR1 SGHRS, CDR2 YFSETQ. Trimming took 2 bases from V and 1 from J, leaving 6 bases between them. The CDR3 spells CASSLGVQETQYF. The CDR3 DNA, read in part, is TGCGCCAGCAGCTTAGGGGTCCAAGAGACC.

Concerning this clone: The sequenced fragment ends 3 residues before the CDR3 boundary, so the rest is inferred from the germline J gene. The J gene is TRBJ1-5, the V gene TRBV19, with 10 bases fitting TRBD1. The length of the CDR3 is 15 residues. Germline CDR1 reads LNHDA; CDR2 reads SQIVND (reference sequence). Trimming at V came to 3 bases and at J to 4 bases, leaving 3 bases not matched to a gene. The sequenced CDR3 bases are TGTGCCAGTAGTATCGTGGACAGGGGGAATCAGCCC. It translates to CASSIVDRGNQP. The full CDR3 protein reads CASSIVDRGNQPQHF.